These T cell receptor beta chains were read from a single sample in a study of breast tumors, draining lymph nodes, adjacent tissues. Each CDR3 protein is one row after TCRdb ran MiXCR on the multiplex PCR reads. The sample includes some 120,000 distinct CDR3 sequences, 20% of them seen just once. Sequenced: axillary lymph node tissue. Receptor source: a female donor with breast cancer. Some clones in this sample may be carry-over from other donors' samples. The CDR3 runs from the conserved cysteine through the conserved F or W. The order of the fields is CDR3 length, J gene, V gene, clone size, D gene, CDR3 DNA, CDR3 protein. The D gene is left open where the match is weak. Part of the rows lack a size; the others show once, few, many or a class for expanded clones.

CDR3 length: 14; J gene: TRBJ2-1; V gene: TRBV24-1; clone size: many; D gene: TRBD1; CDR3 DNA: TGTGCCACCAGTCCGACAGGGTCCCGCAATGAGCAGTTCTTC; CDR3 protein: CATSPTGSRNEQFF
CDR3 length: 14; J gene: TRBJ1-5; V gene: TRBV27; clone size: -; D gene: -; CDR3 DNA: TGTGCCAGCAGGAGTACAGGGTGGGGACAGCCCCAGCATTTT; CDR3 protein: CASRSTGWGQPQHF
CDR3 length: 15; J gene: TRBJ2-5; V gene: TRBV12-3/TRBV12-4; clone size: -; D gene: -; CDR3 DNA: TGTGCCAGCAGTTTTCGGGCTAGTGGGCCTGAGACCCAGTACTTC; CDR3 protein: CASSFRASGPETQYF
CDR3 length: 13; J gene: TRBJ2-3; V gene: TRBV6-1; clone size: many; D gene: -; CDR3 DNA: TGTGCCAGCGGGCCATATAGCACAGATACGCAGTATTTT; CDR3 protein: CASGPYSTDTQYF
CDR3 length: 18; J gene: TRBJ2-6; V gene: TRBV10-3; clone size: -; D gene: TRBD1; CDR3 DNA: TGTGCCATCGGAAGAGGGCGCAGGGGGCACGCTGGGGCCAACGTCCTGACTTTC; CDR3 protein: CAIGRGRRGHAGANVLTF
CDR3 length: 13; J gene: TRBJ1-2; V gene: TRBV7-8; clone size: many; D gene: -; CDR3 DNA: TGTGCCAGCAGCTTAGGCCAAAGGTTTGGCTACACCTTC; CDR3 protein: CASSLGQRFGYTF
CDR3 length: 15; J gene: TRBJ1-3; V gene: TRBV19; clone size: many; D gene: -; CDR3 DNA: TGTGCCAGTAGTGACACAGGCAGCTCTGGAAACACCATATATTTT; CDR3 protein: CASSDTGSSGNTIYF
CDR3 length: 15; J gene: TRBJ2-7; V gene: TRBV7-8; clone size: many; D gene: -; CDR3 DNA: TGTGCCAGCAGCTTAGCGATCTCCCTGGTGAGCGAGCAGTACTTC; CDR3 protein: CASSLAISLVSEQYF
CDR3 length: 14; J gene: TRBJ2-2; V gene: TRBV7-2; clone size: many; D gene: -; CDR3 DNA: TGTGCCAGCAGCTTACCTCCGAACACCGGGGAGCTGTTTTTT; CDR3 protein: CASSLPPNTGELFF
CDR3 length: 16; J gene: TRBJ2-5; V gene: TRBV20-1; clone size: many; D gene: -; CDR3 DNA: TGCAGTGCTGACCGGGAGGCGTGGGGGCTCGGGGAGACCCAGTACTTC; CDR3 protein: CSADREAWGLGETQYF
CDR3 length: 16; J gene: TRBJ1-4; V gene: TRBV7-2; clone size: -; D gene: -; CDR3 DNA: TGTGCCAGCAGCCTGACCGGGGCCGCAACTAATGAAAAACCGTTTTTT; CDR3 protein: CASSLTGAATNEKPFF
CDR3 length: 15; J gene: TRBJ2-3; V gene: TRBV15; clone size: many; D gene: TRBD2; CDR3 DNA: TGTGCCACCGGCGGACTAGCTCCATCCACACATACGCAGTATTTT; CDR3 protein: CATGGLAPSTHTQYF
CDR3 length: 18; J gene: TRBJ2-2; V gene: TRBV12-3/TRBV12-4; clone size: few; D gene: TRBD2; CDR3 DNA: TGTGCCACCAGCGGTGGGGGCAGAATAGCGGGAGAAAGCGGGGAGCTGTTTTTT; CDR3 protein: CATSGGGRIAGESGELFF
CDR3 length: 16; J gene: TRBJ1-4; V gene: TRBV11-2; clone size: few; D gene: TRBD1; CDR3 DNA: TGTGCCAGCAGCTTAAAGCCCCGGGACAGGGGCGAAAAACTGTTTTTT; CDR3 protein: CASSLKPRDRGEKLFF
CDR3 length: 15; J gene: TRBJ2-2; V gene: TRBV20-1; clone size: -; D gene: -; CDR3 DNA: TGCAGTGCTAGAGATAGGCTAGCCAACACCGGGGAGCCGTTCTTT; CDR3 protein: CSARDRLANTGEPFF
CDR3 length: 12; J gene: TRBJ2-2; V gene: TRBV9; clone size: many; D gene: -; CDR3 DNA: TGTGCCAGCAGCGTAGTGCCCAGGGAGCTGTTTTTT; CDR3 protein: CASSVVPRELFF
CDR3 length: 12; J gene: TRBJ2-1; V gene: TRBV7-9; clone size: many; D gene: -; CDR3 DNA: TGTGCCAGCAGCTTAAATGGGGTAAAGAAGTTCTTC; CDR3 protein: CASSLNGVKKFF
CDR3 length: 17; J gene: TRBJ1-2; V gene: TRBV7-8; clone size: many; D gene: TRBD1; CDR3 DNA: TGTGCCAGCAGTAAACAGGGGGCTGGGGTTAGCCCCTATGGCTACACCTTC; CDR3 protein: CASSKQGAGVSPYGYTF
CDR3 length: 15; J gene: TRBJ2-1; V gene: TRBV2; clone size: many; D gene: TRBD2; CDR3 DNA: TGTGCCAGCAGTCCTAGCGGGGCCACCTACAATGAGCAGTTCTTC; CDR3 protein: CASSPSGATYNEQFF
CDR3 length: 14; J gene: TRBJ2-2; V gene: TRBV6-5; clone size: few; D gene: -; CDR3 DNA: TGTGCCAGCTATAAGGCAGGGGACACCGGGGAGCTGTTTTTT; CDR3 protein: CASYKAGDTGELFF
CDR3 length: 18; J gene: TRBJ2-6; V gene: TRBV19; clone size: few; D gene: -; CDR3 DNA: TGTGCCAGTAGCACAATCCAGGGTGTACGCTCCGGGGCCAACGTCCTGACTTTC; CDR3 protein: CASSTIQGVRSGANVLTF
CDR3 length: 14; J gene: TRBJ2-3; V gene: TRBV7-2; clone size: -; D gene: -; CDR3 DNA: TGTCCCAGCAGCTTGAGTGGGACGAGGGATACGCAGTGTTTT; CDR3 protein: CPSSLSGTRDTQCF
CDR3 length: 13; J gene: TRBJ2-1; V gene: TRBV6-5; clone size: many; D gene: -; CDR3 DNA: TGTGCCAGCAGCCACAACCTTTACAATGAGCAGTTCTTC; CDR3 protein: CASSHNLYNEQFF
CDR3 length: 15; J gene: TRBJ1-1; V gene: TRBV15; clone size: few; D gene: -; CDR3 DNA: TGTGCCACCAGCAATCGAGCAGGGGTGGGGCCTGAGGCTTTCTTT; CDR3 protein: CATSNRAGVGPEAFF
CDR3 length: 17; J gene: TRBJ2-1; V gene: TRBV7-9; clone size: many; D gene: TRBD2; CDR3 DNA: TGTGCCAGCAGCTTCTCCCTGACTAGCGGGAAATACAATGAGCAGTTCTTC; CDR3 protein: CASSFSLTSGKYNEQFF
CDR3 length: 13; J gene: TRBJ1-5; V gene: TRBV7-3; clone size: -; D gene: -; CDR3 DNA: TGTGACAGCAGCAGGACAGTCAATCAGCCCCAGCATTTT; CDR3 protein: CDSSRTVNQPQHF
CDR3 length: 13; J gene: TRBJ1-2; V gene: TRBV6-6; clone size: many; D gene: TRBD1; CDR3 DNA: TGTGCCAGCAGTCCCACAGGGGTTTATGGCTACACCTTC; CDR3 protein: CASSPTGVYGYTF
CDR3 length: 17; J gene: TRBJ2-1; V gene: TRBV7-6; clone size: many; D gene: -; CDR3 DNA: TGTGCCAGCGGGGTGGGACGGACTACCAGCTCCTACAATGAGCAGTTCTTC; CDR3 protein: CASGVGRTTSSYNEQFF
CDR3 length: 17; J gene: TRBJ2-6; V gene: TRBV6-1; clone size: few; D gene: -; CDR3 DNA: TGTGCCAGCAGTGAAGCGGTGCGGGCTTCTGGGGCCAACGTCCTGACTTTC; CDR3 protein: CASSEAVRASGANVLTF
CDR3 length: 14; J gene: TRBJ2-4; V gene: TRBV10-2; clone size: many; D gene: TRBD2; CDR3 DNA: TGCGCCAGCAGTGAAGGTAGCGGGAGTAACATTCAGTACTTC; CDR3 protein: CASSEGSGSNIQYF
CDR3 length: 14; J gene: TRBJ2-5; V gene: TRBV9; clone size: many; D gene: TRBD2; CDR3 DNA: TGTGCCAGCACTGGCGGGGGTCCCCAAGAGACCCAGTACTTC; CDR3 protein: CASTGGGPQETQYF
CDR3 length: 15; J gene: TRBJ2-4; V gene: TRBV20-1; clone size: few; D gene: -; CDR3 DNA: TGCAGTGCTCTACCTCCGACTAGGATGGGAAACATTCAGTACTTC; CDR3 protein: CSALPPTRMGNIQYF
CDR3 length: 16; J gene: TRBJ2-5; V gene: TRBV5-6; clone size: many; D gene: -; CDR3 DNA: TGTGCCAGCAGCTTGGCTGGGGGGGCAAAGAGAGAGACCCAGTACTTC; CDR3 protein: CASSLAGGAKRETQYF
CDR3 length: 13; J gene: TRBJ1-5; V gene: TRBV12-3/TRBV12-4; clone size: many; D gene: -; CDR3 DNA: TGTGCCAGCAGTTTAAACAGGTACCAGCCCCAGCATTTT; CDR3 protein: CASSLNRYQPQHF
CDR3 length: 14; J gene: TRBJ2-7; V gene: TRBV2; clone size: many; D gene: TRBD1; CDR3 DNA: TGTGCCAGCAGTGGACAGGGCATATCCTACGAGCAGTACTTC; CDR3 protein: CASSGQGISYEQYF
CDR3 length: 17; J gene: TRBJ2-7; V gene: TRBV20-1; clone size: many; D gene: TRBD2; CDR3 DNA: TGCAGTGCTAGAGATCGGGGTGGCGGGAGAGCTCCTACCGAGCAGTACTTC; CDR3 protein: CSARDRGGGRAPTEQYF
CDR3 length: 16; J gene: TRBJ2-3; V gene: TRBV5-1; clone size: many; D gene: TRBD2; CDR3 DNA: TGCGCCAGCAGCTTCGGACTAGCGGGGTTCGCAGATACGCAGTATTTT; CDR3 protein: CASSFGLAGFADTQYF
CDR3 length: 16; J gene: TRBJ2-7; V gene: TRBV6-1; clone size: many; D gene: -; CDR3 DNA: TGTGCCAGCAGTGGCTTAACAGGGGGGGTTTCCTACGAGCAGTACTTC; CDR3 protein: CASSGLTGGVSYEQYF
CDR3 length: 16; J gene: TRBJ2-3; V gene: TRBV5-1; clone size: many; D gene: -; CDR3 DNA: TGCGCCAGCAGCTTGGCGGGCGGGGCGAGCACAGATACGCAGTATTTT; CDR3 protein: CASSLAGGASTDTQYF
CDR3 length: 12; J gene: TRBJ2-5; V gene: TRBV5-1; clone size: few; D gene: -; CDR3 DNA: TGCGCCAGCAGCTTGGCGCCGGAGACCCAGTACTTC; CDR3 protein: CASSLAPETQYF
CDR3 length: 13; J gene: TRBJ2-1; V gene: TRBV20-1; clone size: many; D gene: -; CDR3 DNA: TGCAGTGCAAATGACGGGCGGGCCAATGAGCAGTTCTTC; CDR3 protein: CSANDGRANEQFF
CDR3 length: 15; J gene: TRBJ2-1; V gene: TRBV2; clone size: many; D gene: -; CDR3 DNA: TGTGCCAGCAGAAAAGCGGATCCTTCCTACAATGAGCAGTTCTTC; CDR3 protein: CASRKADPSYNEQFF
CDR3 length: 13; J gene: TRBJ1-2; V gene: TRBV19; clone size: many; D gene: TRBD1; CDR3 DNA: TGTGCCAGTAGGGCGGGACAGACTTATGGCTACACCTTC; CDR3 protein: CASRAGQTYGYTF
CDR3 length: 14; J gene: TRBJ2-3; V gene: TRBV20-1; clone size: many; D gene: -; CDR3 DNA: TGCAGTGCTCCACATGGACAGACCACAGATACGCAGTATTTT; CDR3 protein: CSAPHGQTTDTQYF
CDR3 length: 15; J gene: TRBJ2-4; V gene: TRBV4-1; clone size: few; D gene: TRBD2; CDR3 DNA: TGCGCCAGCAGCCAGGGAGGCGGGAGAAGTGACATTCAGTACTTC; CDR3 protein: CASSQGGGRSDIQYF
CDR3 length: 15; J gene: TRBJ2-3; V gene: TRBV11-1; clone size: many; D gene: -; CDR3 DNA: TGTGCCAGCAGCTCAAGCGGGTCCCACACAGATACGCAGTATTTT; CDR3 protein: CASSSSGSHTDTQYF
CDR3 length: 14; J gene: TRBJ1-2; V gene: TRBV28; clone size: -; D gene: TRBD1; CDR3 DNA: TGTGCCAGCAGTTTAGGGGGACAGGGAAGTGGCTGCACCTTC; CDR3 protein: CASSLGGQGSGCTF
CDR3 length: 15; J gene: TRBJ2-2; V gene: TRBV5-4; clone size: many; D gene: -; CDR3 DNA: TGTGCCAGCAGCGCACTAGCTTCGAACACCGGGGAGCTGTTTTTT; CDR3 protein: CASSALASNTGELFF
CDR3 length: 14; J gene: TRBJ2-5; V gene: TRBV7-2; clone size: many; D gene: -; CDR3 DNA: TGTGCCAGCATCCTGGGGCAGGGGCAAGAGACCCAGTACTTC; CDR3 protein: CASILGQGQETQYF
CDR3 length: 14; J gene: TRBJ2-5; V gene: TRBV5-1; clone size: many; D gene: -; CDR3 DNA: TGCGCCAGCAGTCGGGACCGCCGGCAAGAGACCCAGTACTTC; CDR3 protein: CASSRDRRQETQYF
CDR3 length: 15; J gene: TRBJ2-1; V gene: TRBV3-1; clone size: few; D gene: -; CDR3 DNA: TGTGCCAGCAGCCCTAGTCAGGTCAGGGTCTATGAGCAGTTCTTC; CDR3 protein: CASSPSQVRVYEQFF